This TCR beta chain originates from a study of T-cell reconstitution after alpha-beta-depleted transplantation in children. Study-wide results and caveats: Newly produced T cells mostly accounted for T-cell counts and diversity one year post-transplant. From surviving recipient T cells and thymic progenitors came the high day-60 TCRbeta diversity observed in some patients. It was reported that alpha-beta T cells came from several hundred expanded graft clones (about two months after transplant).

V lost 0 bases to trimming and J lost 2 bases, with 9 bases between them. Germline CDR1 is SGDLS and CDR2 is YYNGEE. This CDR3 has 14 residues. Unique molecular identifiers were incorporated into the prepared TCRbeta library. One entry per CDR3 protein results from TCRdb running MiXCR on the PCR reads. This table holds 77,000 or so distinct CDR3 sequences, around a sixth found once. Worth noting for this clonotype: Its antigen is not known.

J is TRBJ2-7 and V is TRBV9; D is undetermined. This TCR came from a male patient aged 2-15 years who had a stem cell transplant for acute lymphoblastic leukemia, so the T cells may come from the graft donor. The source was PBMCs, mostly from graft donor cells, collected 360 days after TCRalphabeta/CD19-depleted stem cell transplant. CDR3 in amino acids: CASSVGPGPYEQYF. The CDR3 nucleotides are TGTGCCAGCAGCGTAGGTCCAGGCCCCTACGAGCAGTACTTC.